These 8 T cell receptor beta chains originate from one sample sequenced in a study of shared clonotypes between healthy human individuals. Here immunoSEQ multiplex PCR was the method, and the copy in TCRdb shows in-frame clones only, minus some. Of roughly 2.6 million clones in the sample, 90% to 95% were seen once. Sequencing was done on a sample of naive CD4+ T cells sorted from blood. Subset reported: CD45RA+ positively selected. The origin of the receptors is a young man in good health.

The DNA for the CDR3 is TGTGCCAGCAGCCTCTGGACAGGGGGCGAGCAGTACTTC. Protein: CASSLWTGGEQYF. The chain employs TRBV5-4 and TRBJ2-7; 10 bases line up with TRBD1. J gave up 6 bases and V 4 bases, and 4 bases lay outside the gene matches. Germline V gives CDR1 SGHNT, CDR2 YYREEE (reference sequence). This CDR3 has 13 amino acids.

V and J are TRBV10-3 and TRBJ2-1, with 12 bases aligning to TRBD2. The CDR3 sequence is 15 residues long. Trimming removed 6 bases from V and 8 bases from J; junction bases left unmatched: 8. Germline CDR1 and CDR2: ENHRY and SYGVKD. CDR3 DNA: TGTGCCATCAGCCCGACTAGCGGGAGTAACGATGAGCAGTTCTTC. Its translation: CAISPTSGSNDEQFF.

The chain recombines TRBV5-1 with TRBJ2-7; TRBD1 might be the D (8 bases). The CDR3 length is 16 residues. Trimming took 1 base from V and 2 from J, leaving 16 bases between them. Germline V CDR1 and CDR2: SGHRS, YFSETQ. The CDR3 spells CASSLSGTGMAYEQYF. In DNA, the CDR3 is TGCGCCAGCAGCTTGAGCGGGACAGGAATGGCCTACGAGCAGTACTTC.

This chain uses TRBV6-6 with TRBJ1-5; D call uncertain. Between the trimmed V and J ends, which lost 7 bases and 0 bases, there was a span of 10 bases. This CDR3 is built from 14 residues. The V gene's germline CDR1 is MNHNY and CDR2 SVGAGI (reference sequence). The CDR3 DNA reads TGTGCCAGCATAAGGACGGATAGCAATCAGCCCCAGCATTTT. Protein product: CASIRTDSNQPQHF.

The rearrangement joins TRBV19 to TRBJ1-1; no clear D gene. The CDR3 is 13 residues long. V was pared by 7 bases and J by 2 bases, with 11 bases between. Germline V gene lookup returns CDR1 LNHDA and CDR2 SQIVND (reference sequence). The CDR3 sequence: CASTPRSNTEAFF. The CDR3 DNA follows: TGTGCCAGTACTCCCAGGTCCAACACTGAAGCTTTCTTT.

V and J are TRBV6-5 and TRBJ2-1, with D perhaps matching TRBD2 (6 bases). The V end was cut by 5 bases, the J end by 5 bases, with 10 bases between. Germline V gives CDR1 MNHEY, CDR2 SVGAGI. There are 13 residues in the CDR3. CDR3 nucleotide sequence: TGTGCCAGCAGTCAAGGACTACACAATGAGCAGTTCTTC. As protein: CASSQGLHNEQFF.

J is TRBJ2-1 and V is TRBV5-6; D possibly uses TRBD1 or TRBD2 (5 bases each). V lost 4 bases to trimming and J lost 6 bases, with 11 bases between them. The CDR3 runs 13 residues. CDR1 and CDR2 (germline): SGHDT, YYEEEE. The CDR3 DNA sequence: TGTGCCAGCAGCCTAGAGGGGCGCAATGAGCAGTTCTTC. Protein product: CASSLEGRNEQFF.

The genes are TRBV30 and TRBJ2-1; 7 bases are shared with TRBD2. This CDR3 comprises 15 residues. The germline gives CDR1 GTSNPN, CDR2 SVGIG (reference sequence). With V trimmed by 1 base and J by 3 bases, 6 bases remained unmatched. The CDR3 DNA is TGTGCCTGGAGTGGTTGGGCTAGCGGCTACAATGAGCAGTTCTTC. This encodes CAWSGWASGYNEQFF. Looking up the rest from reference TRBV30 and TRBJ2-1 gives the full variable domain: SQTIHQWPATLVQPVGSPLSLECTVEGTSNPNLYWYRQAAGRGLQLLFYSVGIGQISSEVPQNLSASRPQDRQFILSSKKLLLSDSGFYLCAWSGWASGYNEQFFGPGTRLTVL.